This TCR beta chain was documented in a study of blood T cells in healthy people across ages. Germline V CDR1 and CDR2: SGHTA, FQGTGA. CDR3 length: 14 residues. With 3 bases removed from V and 0 bases from J, the gap between germline ends came to 9 bases. Through a sample-barcoded 5' primer and a J-beta primer mix, a second PCR was run for roughly 6 to 11 cycles. TCRdb processed the 5' RACE reads anew with MiXCR; each CDR3 protein has one entry. The sample lists about 670,000 distinct CDR3 sequences, roughly 41% occurring once. In this sample, this clonotype turned up many times. The chain recombines TRBV7-3 with TRBJ2-7; possible D gene TRBD1, 5 bases. The clonotype was recovered from a man at least 80 years old in good health. Sequenced input: blood. CDR3 DNA: TGTGCCAGCAGCTTGTCAGGGAACTCCTACGAGCAGTACTTC. This codes for CASSLSGNSYEQYF.